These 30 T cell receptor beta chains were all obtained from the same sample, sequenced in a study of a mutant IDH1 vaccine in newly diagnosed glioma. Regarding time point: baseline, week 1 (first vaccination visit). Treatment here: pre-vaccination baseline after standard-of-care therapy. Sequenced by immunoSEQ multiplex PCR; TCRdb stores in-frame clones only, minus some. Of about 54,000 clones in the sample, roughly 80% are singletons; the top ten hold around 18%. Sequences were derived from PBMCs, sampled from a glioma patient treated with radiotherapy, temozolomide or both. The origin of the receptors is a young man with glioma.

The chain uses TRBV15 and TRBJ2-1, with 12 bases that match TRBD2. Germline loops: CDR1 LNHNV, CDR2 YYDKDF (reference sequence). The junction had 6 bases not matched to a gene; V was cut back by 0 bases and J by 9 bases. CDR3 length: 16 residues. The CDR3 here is CATSRDSLAGGGEQFF. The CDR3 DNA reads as TGTGCCACCAGCAGAGATTCCCTAGCGGGGGGGGGTGAGCAGTTCTTC.

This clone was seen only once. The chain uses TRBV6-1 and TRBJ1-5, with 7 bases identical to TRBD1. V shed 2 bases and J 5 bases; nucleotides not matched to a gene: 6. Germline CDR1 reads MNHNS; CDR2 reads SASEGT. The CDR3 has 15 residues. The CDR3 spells CASSEWGDSYQPQHF. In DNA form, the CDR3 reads TGTGCCAGCAGTGAATGGGGGGACAGCTATCAGCCCCAGCATTTT.

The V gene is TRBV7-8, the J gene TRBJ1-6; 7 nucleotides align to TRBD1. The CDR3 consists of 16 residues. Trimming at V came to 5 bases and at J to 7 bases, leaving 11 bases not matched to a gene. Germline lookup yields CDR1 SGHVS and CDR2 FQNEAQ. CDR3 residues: CASSLNRDSQNSPLHF. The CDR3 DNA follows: TGTGCCAGCAGCCTCAACCGGGACAGCCAAAATTCACCCCTCCACTTT.

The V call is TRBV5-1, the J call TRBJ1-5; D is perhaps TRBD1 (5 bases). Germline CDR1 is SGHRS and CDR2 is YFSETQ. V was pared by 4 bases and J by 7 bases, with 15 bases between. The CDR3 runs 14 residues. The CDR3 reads CASSRYAGEQPQHF. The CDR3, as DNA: TGCGCCAGCAGCCGTTACGCGGGGGAACAGCCCCAGCATTTT.

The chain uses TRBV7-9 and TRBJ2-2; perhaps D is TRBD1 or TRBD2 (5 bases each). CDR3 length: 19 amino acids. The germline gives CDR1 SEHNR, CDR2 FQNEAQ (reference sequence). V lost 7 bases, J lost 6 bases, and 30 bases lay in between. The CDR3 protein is CASTHSRVGCRGLAGELFF. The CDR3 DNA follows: TGTGCCAGCACCCACTCGAGGGTTGGTTGTAGGGGCCTAGCCGGGGAGCTGTTTTTT.

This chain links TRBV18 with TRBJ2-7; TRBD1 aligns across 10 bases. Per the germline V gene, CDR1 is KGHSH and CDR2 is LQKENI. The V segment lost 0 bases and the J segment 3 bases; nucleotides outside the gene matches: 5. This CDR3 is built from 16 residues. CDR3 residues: CASSPPGTGVLYEQYF. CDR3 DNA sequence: TGTGCCAGCTCACCACCCGGGACAGGGGTCCTCTACGAGCAGTACTTC.

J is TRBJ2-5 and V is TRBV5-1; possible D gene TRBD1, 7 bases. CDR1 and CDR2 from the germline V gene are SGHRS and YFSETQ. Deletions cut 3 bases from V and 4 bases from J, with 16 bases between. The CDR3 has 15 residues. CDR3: CASSSGDSLLETQYF. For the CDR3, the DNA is TGCGCCAGCAGCTCGGGGGACAGTCTATTAGAGACCCAGTACTTC.

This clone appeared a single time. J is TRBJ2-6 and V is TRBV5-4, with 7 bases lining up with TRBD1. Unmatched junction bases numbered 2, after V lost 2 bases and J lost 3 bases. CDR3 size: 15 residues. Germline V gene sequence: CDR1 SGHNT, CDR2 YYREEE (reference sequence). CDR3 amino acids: CASSLRQGGANVLTF. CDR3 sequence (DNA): TGTGCCAGCAGCTTACGACAGGGTGGGGCCAACGTCCTGACTTTC. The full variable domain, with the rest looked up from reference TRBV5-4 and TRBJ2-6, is ETGVTQSPTHLIKTRGQQVTLRCSSQSGHNTVSWYQQALGQGPQFIFQYYREEENGRGNFPPRFSGLQFPNYSSELNVNALELDDSALYLCASSLRQGGANVLTFGAGSRLTVL.

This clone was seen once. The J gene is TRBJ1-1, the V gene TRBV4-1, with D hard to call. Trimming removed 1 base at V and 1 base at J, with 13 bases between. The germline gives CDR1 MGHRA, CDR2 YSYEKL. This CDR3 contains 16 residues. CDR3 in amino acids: CASSQGSGSENTEAFF. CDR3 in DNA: TGCGCCAGCAGCCAAGGCAGTGGGTCGGAGAACACTGAAGCTTTCTTT.

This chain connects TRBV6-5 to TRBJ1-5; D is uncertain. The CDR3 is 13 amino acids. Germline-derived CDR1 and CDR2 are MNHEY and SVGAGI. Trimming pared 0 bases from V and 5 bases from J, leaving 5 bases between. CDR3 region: CASSYSRDQPQHF. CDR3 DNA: TGTGCCAGCAGTTACTCGAGGGATCAGCCCCAGCATTTT.

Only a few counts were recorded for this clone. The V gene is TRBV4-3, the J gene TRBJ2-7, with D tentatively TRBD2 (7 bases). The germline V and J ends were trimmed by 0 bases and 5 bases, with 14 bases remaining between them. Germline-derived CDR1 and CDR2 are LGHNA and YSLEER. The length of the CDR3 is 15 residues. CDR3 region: CASSQDRGAGNEQYF. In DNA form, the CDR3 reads TGCGCCAGCAGCCAAGATCGGGGGGCCGGAAACGAGCAGTACTTC.

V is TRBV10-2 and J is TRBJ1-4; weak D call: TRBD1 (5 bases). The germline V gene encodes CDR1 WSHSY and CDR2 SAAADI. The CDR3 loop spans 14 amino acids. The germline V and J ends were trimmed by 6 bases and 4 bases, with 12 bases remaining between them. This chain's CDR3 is CASRGPGINEKLFF. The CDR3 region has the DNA TGCGCCAGCAGGGGACCGGGGATTAATGAAAAACTGTTTTTT.

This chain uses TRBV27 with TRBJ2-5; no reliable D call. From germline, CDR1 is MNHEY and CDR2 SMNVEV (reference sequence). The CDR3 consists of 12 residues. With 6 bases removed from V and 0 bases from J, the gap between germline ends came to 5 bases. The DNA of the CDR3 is TGTGCCAGCAGCCAGAACCAAGAGACCCAGTACTTC. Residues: CASSQNQETQYF.

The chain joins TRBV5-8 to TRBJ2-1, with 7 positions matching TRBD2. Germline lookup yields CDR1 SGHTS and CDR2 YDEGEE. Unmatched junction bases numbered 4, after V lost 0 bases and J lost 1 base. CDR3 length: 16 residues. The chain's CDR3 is CASSLGSSGSYNEQFF. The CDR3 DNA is TGTGCCAGCAGCTTGGGGTCTAGCGGATCCTACAATGAGCAGTTCTTC.

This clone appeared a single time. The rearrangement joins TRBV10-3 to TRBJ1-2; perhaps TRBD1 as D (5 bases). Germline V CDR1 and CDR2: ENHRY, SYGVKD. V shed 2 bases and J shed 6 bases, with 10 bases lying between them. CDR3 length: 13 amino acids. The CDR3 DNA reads TGTGCCATCAGTGAGCCCCTGGGGGATGGCTACACCTTC. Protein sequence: CAISEPLGDGYTF.

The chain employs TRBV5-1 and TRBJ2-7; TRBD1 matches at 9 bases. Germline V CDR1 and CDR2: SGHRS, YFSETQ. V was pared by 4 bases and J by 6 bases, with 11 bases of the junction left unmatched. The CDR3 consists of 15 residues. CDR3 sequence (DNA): TGCGCCAGCAGCCGGCTACAGGGGGCTGGTGGCGAGCAGTACTTC. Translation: CASSRLQGAGGEQYF.

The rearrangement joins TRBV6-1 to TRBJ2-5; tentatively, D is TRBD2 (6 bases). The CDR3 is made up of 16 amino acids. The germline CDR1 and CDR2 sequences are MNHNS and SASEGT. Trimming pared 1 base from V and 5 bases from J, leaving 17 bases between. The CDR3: CASSEEGEAGVETQYF. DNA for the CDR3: TGTGCCAGCAGTGAAGAAGGGGAGGCGGGTGTTGAGACCCAGTACTTC.

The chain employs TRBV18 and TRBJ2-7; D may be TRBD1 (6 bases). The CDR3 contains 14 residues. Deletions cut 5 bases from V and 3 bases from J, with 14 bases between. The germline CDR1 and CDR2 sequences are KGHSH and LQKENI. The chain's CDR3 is CASSSRGNDYEQYF. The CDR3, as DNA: TGTGCCAGCTCAAGTAGGGGGAACGACTACGAGCAGTACTTC.

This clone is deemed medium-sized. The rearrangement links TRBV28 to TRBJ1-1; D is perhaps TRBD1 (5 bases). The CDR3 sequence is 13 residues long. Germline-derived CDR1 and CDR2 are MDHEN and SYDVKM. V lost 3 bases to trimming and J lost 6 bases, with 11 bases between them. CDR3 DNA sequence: TGTGCCAGCAGTTTCGCAGGGTACCCTGAAGCTTTCTTT. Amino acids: CASSFAGYPEAFF. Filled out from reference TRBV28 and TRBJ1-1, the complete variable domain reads DVKVTQSSRYLVKRTGEKVFLECVQDMDHENMFWYRQDPGLGLRLIYFSYDVKMKEKGDIPEGYSVSREKKERFSLILESASTNQTSMYLCASSFAGYPEAFFGQGTRLTVV.

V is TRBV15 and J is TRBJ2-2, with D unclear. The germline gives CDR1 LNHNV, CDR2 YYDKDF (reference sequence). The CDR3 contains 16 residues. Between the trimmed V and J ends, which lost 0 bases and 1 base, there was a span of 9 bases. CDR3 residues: CATSRDSGENTGELFF. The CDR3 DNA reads TGTGCCACCAGCAGAGATTCGGGCGAGAACACCGGGGAGCTGTTTTTT.

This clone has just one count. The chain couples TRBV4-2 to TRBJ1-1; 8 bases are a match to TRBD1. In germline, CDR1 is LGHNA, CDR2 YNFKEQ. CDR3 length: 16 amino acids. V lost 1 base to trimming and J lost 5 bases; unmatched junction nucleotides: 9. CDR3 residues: CASSQVRTGFGTEAFF. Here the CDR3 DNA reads TGTGCCAGCAGCCAAGTTAGGACAGGGTTCGGAACTGAAGCTTTCTTT.

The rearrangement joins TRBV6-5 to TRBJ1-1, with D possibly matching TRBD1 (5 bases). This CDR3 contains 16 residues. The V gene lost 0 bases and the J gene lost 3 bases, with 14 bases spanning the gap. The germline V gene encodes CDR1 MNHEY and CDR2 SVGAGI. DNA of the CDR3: TGTGCCAGCAGTTACTCGCGCAGGGCGTCGGACACTGAAGCTTTCTTT. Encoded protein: CASSYSRRASDTEAFF.

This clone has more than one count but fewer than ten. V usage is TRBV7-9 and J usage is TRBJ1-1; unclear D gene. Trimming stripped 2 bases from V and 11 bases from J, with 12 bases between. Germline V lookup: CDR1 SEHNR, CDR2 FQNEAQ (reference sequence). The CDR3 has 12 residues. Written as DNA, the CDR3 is TGTGCCAGCAGCTTATATCTGTCTTCGGCTTTCTTT. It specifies CASSLYLSSAFF.

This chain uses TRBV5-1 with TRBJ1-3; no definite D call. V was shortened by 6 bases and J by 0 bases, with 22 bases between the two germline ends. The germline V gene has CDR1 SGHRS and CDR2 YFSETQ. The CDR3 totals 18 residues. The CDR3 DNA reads TGCGCCAGCAATTTGGCGGAAGCCCGAACGCCCTCTGGAAACACCATATATTTT. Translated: CASNLAEARTPSGNTIYF.

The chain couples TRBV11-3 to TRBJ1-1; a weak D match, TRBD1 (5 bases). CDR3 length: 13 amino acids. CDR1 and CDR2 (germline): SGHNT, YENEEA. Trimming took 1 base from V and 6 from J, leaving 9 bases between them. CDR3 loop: CASSLVVGAEAFF. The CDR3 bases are TGTGCCAGCAGCTTAGTTGTAGGGGCTGAAGCTTTCTTT. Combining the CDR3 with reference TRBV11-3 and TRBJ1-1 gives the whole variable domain EAGVVQSPRYKIIEKKQPVAFWCNPISGHNTLYWYLQNLGQGPELLIRYENEEAVDDSQLPKDRFSAERLKGVDSTLKIQPAELGDSAVYLCASSLVVGAEAFFGQGTRLTVV.

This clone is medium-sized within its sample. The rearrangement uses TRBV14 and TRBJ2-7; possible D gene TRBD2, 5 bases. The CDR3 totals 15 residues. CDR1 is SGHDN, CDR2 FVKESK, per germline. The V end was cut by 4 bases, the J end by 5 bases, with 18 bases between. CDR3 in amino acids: CASSPPDWPRNEQYF. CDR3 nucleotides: TGTGCCAGCAGCCCCCCGGACTGGCCCAGGAACGAGCAGTACTTC.

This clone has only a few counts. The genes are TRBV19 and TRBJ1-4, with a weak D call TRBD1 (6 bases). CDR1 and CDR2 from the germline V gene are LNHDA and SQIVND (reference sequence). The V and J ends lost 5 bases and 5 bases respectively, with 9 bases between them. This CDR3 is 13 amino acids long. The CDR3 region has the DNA TGTGCCAGTAGTCCGCAGGGGAATGAAAAACTGTTTTTT. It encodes CASSPQGNEKLFF.

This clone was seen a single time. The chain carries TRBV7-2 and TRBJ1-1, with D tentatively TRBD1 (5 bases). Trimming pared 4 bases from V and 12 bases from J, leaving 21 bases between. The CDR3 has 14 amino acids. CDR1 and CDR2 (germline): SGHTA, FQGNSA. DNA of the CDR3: TGTGCCAGCAGCTCCACCGGGGCGGGCAGTTTATCTTTCTTT. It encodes CASSSTGAGSLSFF.

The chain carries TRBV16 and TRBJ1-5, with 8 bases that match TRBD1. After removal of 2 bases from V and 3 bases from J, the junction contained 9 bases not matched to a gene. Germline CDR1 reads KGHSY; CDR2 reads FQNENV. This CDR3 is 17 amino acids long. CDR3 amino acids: CASSQGPGTGVNQPQHF. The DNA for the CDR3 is TGTGCCAGCAGCCAAGGGCCTGGGACAGGAGTCAATCAGCCCCAGCATTTT. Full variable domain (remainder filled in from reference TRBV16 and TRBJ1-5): GEEVAQTPKHLVRGEGQKAKLYCAPIKGHSYVFWYQQVLKNEFKFLISFQNENVFDETGMPKERFSAKCLPNSPCSLEIQATKLEDSAVYFCASSQGPGTGVNQPQHFGDGTRLSIL.

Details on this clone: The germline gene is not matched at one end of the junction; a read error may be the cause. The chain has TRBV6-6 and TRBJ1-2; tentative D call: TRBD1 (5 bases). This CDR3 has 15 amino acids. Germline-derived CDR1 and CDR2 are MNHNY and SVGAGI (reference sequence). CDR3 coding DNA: TGTGCCAGCACCCTGCGGGGGGGTGAAAACTATGGCTGCACCTTC. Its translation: CASTLRGGENYGCTF.